These 30 T cell receptor beta chains share one sample of origin, sequenced in a study of a mutant IDH1 vaccine in newly diagnosed glioma. Antigens of these TCRs are unknown. Regarding time point: week 11, during vaccination. Every vaccination contained 300 ug of the mutant IDH1 20-mer peptide and was paired with topical imiquimod. Method: immunoSEQ multiplex PCR; TCRdb's copy keeps in-frame clones and lacks some. The data contain 35,000 or so clones, 80% of them singletons. Sequencing was performed on peripheral blood mononuclear cells (PBMCs), taken from a glioma patient whose treatment included an IDH1 peptide vaccine. The receptors stem from a woman in her twenties or thirties with glioma. Some clones in this sample may be carry-over from other donors' samples.

The chain has TRBV29-1 and TRBJ2-1; D might be TRBD2 (5 bases). Per the germline V gene, CDR1 is SQVTM and CDR2 is ANQGSEA. There are 13 residues in the CDR3. The ends were cut back, 4 bases at V and 7 bases at J, with 14 bases in the middle. This CDR3 reads CSVAEALLNEQFF. The CDR3 DNA is TGCAGCGTTGCGGAGGCGCTCTTAAATGAGCAGTTCTTC.

The rearrangement joins TRBV9 to TRBJ2-1; 8 bases are shared with TRBD2. CDR1 is SGDLS, CDR2 YYNGEE, per germline. The trim removed 2 bases at V and 12 bases at J, leaving 10 bases unmatched. This CDR3 contains 14 residues. The CDR3: CASSVGSGVPWQFF. The CDR3 region has the DNA TGTGCCAGCAGCGTTGGTAGCGGGGTCCCCTGGCAGTTCTTC.

The chain links TRBV7-2 to TRBJ2-3; possible D gene TRBD2, 6 bases. V was trimmed by 5 bases and J by 11 bases, leaving 14 bases between them. Germline CDR1 reads SGHTA; CDR2 reads FQGNSA. This CDR3 comprises 12 residues. CDR3 nucleotides: TGTGCCAGCAGCCAGGCGGTGGGGGGGCAGTATTTT. Translating gives CASSQAVGGQYF.

This rearrangement joins TRBV5-4 to TRBJ1-4; perhaps TRBD1 as D (6 bases). The length of the CDR3 is 14 residues. CDR1 and CDR2 from the germline V gene are SGHNT and YYREEE (reference sequence). Trimming cost V 2 bases and J 3 bases, with 8 bases left between them. CDR3 sequence reads: CASSLGGANEKLFF. The CDR3 DNA is TGTGCCAGCAGCTTAGGGGGAGCTAATGAAAAACTGTTTTTT. Together with reference TRBV5-4 and TRBJ1-4, the CDR3 gives the full variable domain: ETGVTQSPTHLIKTRGQQVTLRCSSQSGHNTVSWYQQALGQGPQFIFQYYREEENGRGNFPPRFSGLQFPNYSSELNVNALELDDSALYLCASSLGGANEKLFFGSGTQLSVL.

This chain uses TRBV7-9 with TRBJ2-1, with D perhaps matching TRBD2 (6 bases). Trimming pared 1 base from V and 6 bases from J, leaving 16 bases between. The CDR3 extends over 16 amino acids. Looked up from germline, CDR1 is SEHNR and CDR2 is FQNEAQ (reference sequence). DNA for the CDR3: TGTGCCAGCAGCTTAGTGGGGGAGACTAGTGTCAATGAGCAGTTCTTC. This codes for CASSLVGETSVNEQFF.

V usage is TRBV10-3 and J usage is TRBJ2-1; possibly TRBD1 for D (6 bases). CDR3 size: 13 residues. The ends were cut back, 4 bases at V and 5 bases at J, with 9 bases in the middle. The germline gives CDR1 ENHRY, CDR2 SYGVKD. The chain's CDR3 is CAISGAGDNEQFF. The CDR3 nucleotides are TGTGCCATCAGTGGGGCAGGGGACAATGAGCAGTTCTTC.

The chain combines TRBV6-6 with TRBJ2-7; TRBD1 agrees at 8 bases. Germline values: CDR1 MNHNY, CDR2 SVGAGI (reference sequence). The CDR3 loop spans 15 amino acids. The V segment lost 0 bases and the J segment 5 bases; nucleotides outside the gene matches: 6. The CDR3 here is CASSYSRTGSDEQYF. The CDR3 DNA follows: TGTGCCAGCAGTTACTCAAGGACAGGGAGCGACGAGCAGTACTTC.

This clone came up a few times. The chain links TRBV11-3 to TRBJ1-1; D is ambiguous. V was shortened by 2 bases and J by 12 bases, with 22 bases between the two germline ends. The CDR3 runs 15 residues. Germline loops: CDR1 SGHNT, CDR2 YENEEA. CDR3 DNA sequence: TGTGCCAGCAGCTTATTCATTGGGGAGGTTTCAAGGACTTTCTTT. Encoded protein: CASSLFIGEVSRTFF.

The chain employs TRBV10-1 and TRBJ1-1; 7 bases map to TRBD1. In germline, CDR1 is WNHNN, CDR2 SYGVQD (reference sequence). This CDR3 comprises 15 residues. J lost 1 base, V lost 4 bases, and 6 bases had no gene match. The chain's CDR3 is CASSAAGTANTEAFF. The CDR3 DNA sequence: TGCGCCAGCAGTGCCGCCGGGACAGCGAACACTGAAGCTTTCTTT.

This chain connects TRBV28 to TRBJ2-7, with 8 nucleotides matching TRBD2. This CDR3 spans 14 amino acids. CDR1 and CDR2 from the germline V gene are MDHEN and SYDVKM. V dropped 3 bases and J dropped 5; count of bases not matched to a gene: 6. The CDR3 here is CASSFRLASDEQYF. For the CDR3, the DNA is TGTGCCAGCAGTTTCCGACTAGCGTCCGACGAGCAGTACTTC.

This clone was seen once. This chain links TRBV7-9 with TRBJ2-7, with D perhaps assigned TRBD1 or TRBD2 (5 bases each). CDR1 and CDR2 from the germline V gene are SEHNR and FQNEAQ (reference sequence). Trimming shortened V by 5 bases and J by 7 bases, and 18 bases separated the two germline ends. The CDR3 loop spans 14 amino acids. The CDR3 sequence is CASSPVGRQHEQYF. CDR3 in DNA: TGTGCCAGCAGCCCAGTGGGGAGACAGCATGAGCAGTACTTC.

The chain joins TRBV9 to TRBJ1-3; D is unresolved. The CDR3 is made up of 13 amino acids. The ends were cut back, 0 bases at V and 1 base at J, with 2 bases in the middle. The germline gives CDR1 SGDLS, CDR2 YYNGEE. CDR3 region: CASSVGSGNTIYF. In DNA form, the CDR3 reads TGTGCCAGCAGCGTAGGGTCTGGAAACACCATATATTTT.

The chain carries TRBV4-1 and TRBJ1-3; TRBD1 might be the D (5 bases). Germline CDR1 MGHRA, CDR2 YSYEKL. The CDR3 has 16 residues. V gave up 0 bases and J gave up 7 bases, with 16 bases separating them. The CDR3 DNA is TGCGCCAGCAGCCAAGATTGGAGTCTTCGGGGGAACACCATATATTTT. This translates into CASSQDWSLRGNTIYF.

The table lists this clone with a count of one. The chain carries TRBV13 and TRBJ2-3; TRBD2 matches at 9 bases. V was pared by 5 bases and J by 4 bases, with 13 bases of the junction left unmatched. There are 17 residues in the CDR3. Germline values: CDR1 PRHDT, CDR2 FYEKMQ (reference sequence). Here the CDR3 reads CASSPTTGGRDADTQYF. The CDR3 nucleotides read TGTGCCAGCAGCCCAACGACGGGCGGGAGGGACGCAGATACGCAGTATTTT.

CDR3 protein: CASSPAAETSYGYTF. The CDR3 region has the DNA TGTGCCAGCAGCCCAGCAGCAGAGACATCCTATGGCTACACCTTC. The chain links TRBV7-8 to TRBJ1-2; D is undetermined. The CDR3 is 15 amino acids. Germline V CDR1 and CDR2: SGHVS, FQNEAQ. Trimming removed 5 bases from V and 4 bases from J, with 17 bases in between.

The rearrangement links TRBV30 to TRBJ2-1; 7 nucleotides line up with TRBD2. The CDR3 is made up of 12 amino acids. Per germline, CDR1 GTSNPN and CDR2 SVGIG (reference sequence). The DNA of the CDR3 is TGTGCGGGGGGGGGCTCCTACAATGAGCAGTTCTTC. This sequence encodes CAGGGSYNEQFF.

The chain recombines TRBV29-1 with TRBJ1-2; possibly TRBD1 for D (5 bases). CDR1 and CDR2 (germline): SQVTM, ANQGSEA. The CDR3 covers 15 residues. Trimming removed 0 bases from V and 4 bases from J, with 15 bases in between. The CDR3 reads CSVEEPPDRPYGYTF. CDR3 nucleotides: TGCAGCGTTGAAGAACCCCCCGACAGACCCTATGGCTACACCTTC.

The J gene is TRBJ2-5, the V gene TRBV4-1; TRBD1 aligns across 8 bases. V trimming: 2 bases; J trimming: 10 bases; junction bases outside the gene matches: 15. CDR1 is MGHRA and CDR2 is YSYEKL in the germline V gene. The CDR3 covers 16 residues. CDR3 DNA: TGCGCCAGCAGCCAAAACACAGGGGGTTCCGCAAGGGACCAGTACTTC. As protein: CASSQNTGGSARDQYF.

This clone was observed a few times. The CDR3 sequence: CASSAIYGNQPQHF. The CDR3 DNA reads TGTGCCAGCAGTGCCATATATGGCAATCAGCCCCAGCATTTT. This chain joins TRBV25-1 and TRBJ1-5; D gene ambiguous. Germline CDR1 is MGHDK and CDR2 is SYGVNS. V was clipped by 4 bases and J by 2 bases, with 9 bases between them. This CDR3 comprises 14 residues.

A single count supports this clone. The V and J genes are TRBV6-5 and TRBJ2-4; D possibly corresponds to TRBD2 (6 bases). This CDR3 is 15 amino acids long. Trimming shortened V by 5 bases and J by 4 bases, and 15 bases separated the two germline ends. CDR1 and CDR2 from the germline V gene are MNHEY and SVGAGI. The CDR3 loop is CASSPGGSGKNIQYF. For the CDR3, the DNA is TGTGCCAGCAGTCCTGGTGGTAGCGGTAAAAACATTCAGTACTTC.

V and J are TRBV5-6 and TRBJ2-3; D not resolved. CDR1 is SGHDT and CDR2 is YYEEEE in the germline V gene. The CDR3 runs 12 residues. With 3 bases removed from V and 6 bases from J, the gap between germline ends came to 8 bases. CDR3 sequence (DNA): TGTGCCAGCAGCTACTTGGGGGATACGCAGTATTTT. Its translation is CASSYLGDTQYF.

This clone turned up a few times. This chain links TRBV7-8 with TRBJ1-1, with D uncertain. The CDR3 is 15 amino acids. Germline assignment: CDR1 SGHVS and CDR2 FQNEAQ. V was clipped by 1 base and J by 1 base, with 10 bases between them. The CDR3 region has the DNA TGTGCCAGCAGCTTAGTGGTGGCGGGGAACACTGAAGCTTTCTTT. Residues: CASSLVVAGNTEAFF.

The rearrangement links TRBV5-4 to TRBJ1-3; D gene ambiguous. V was pared by 0 bases and J by 1 base, with 5 bases between. The CDR3 covers 14 residues. Germline-derived CDR1 and CDR2 are SGHNT and YYREEE (reference sequence). The CDR3 DNA follows: TGTGCCAGCAGCTTGGCCGGGTCTGGAAACACCATATATTTT. This encodes CASSLAGSGNTIYF.

The rearrangement uses TRBV15 and TRBJ1-4; D not resolved. The CDR3 runs to 14 residues. Germline lookup yields CDR1 LNHNV and CDR2 YYDKDF (reference sequence). Trimming removed 0 bases at V and 5 bases at J, with 7 bases between. CDR3 protein: CATSRDAPNEKLFF. The CDR3 coding sequence is TGTGCCACCAGCAGAGACGCTCCAAATGAAAAACTGTTTTTT.

The chain joins TRBV5-4 to TRBJ1-1, with TRBD1 matching over 8 bases. V shed 2 bases and J 5 bases; nucleotides not matched to a gene: 14. CDR1 is SGHNT and CDR2 is YYREEE in the germline V gene (reference sequence). This CDR3 is built from 17 residues. DNA of the CDR3: TGTGCCAGCAGCTTTTCCTTTTTTACAGGGGGGTATACTGAAGCTTTCTTT. Translated, it gives CASSFSFFTGGYTEAFF.

The chain has TRBV5-4 and TRBJ1-2, with 9 bases matching TRBD1. This CDR3 is 15 amino acids long. CDR1 is SGHNT and CDR2 is YYREEE in the germline V gene (reference sequence). Trimming cost V 4 bases and J 8 bases; bases outside gene matches: 12. CDR3: CASSPRGTGIRGYTF. The CDR3 DNA follows: TGTGCCAGCAGCCCTAGAGGGACAGGGATTCGGGGCTACACCTTC. Supplemented by reference TRBV5-4 and TRBJ1-2, the full variable domain reads ETGVTQSPTHLIKTRGQQVTLRCSSQSGHNTVSWYQQALGQGPQFIFQYYREEENGRGNFPPRFSGLQFPNYSSELNVNALELDDSALYLCASSPRGTGIRGYTFGSGTRLTVV.

The V gene is TRBV28, the J gene TRBJ1-5, with D hard to call. Germline V gene lookup returns CDR1 MDHEN and CDR2 SYDVKM. The CDR3 runs to 14 residues. V lost 3 bases and J 3 bases, leaving 9 bases between the germline ends. The CDR3 DNA is TGTGCCAGCAGTTTTGCGGCAGACAATCAGCCCCAGCATTTT. Translated, it gives CASSFAADNQPQHF.

The chain joins TRBV4-2 to TRBJ2-7; no reliable D call. CDR1 is LGHNA and CDR2 is YNFKEQ in the germline V gene. Trimming pared 0 bases from V and 2 bases from J, leaving 14 bases between. The CDR3 totals 16 residues. The DNA of the CDR3 is TGTGCCAGCAGCCAAGATACGGCACCCCCGACCTACGAGCAGTACTTC. It codes for CASSQDTAPPTYEQYF.

The V and J genes are TRBV29-1 and TRBJ2-7; 7 bases align to TRBD2. Trimming removed 3 bases from V and 6 bases from J; junction bases left unmatched: 11. CDR1 and CDR2 (germline): SQVTM, ANQGSEA. The CDR3 extends over 14 amino acids. This CDR3 reads CSVEGGNRGVEQYF. CDR3 coding DNA: TGCAGCGTTGAGGGGGGGAATAGAGGGGTCGAGCAGTACTTC.

This chain joins TRBV11-3 and TRBJ2-3; tentative D call: TRBD2 (6 bases). This CDR3 contains 16 residues. Trimming stripped 1 base from V and 10 bases from J, with 21 bases between. The germline V gene has CDR1 SGHNT and CDR2 YENEEA. The CDR3, as DNA: TGTGCCAGCAGCTTAGGTATGCCGGGACTGGTCCTGCCGCAGTATTTT. Its translation: CASSLGMPGLVLPQYF.